This entry is about one T cell receptor beta chain. This entry is derived from a study of blood T cell repertoires in COVID-19. As for the study in general: Sources were T cells, B-cell-depleted T cells, or PBMCs; the material itself was cDNA or gDNA.

Original processing notes: Amplification of reference gene primers was used by the study to estimate nucleated cell counts. TCRdb keeps only in-frame clones here, not all; method: immunoSEQ multiplex PCR. D and trimming come from the DNA, and the V and J calls and clone size come from that table. The sample holds some 200,000 clones, roughly nine tenths seen once. The germline gives CDR1 SGDLS, CDR2 YYNGEE. The CDR3 length is 15 residues. Trimming left V 4 bases short and J 0 bases short, with 10 bases between. This TCR came from a woman aged 70-85 years with acute or convalescent COVID-19. Source material: peripheral blood. V usage is TRBV9 and J usage is TRBJ1-4; no clear D. CDR3 protein: CASSPHIATNEKLFF. The CDR3, as DNA: TGTGCCAGCAGCCCTCACATCGCAACTAATGAAAAACTGTTTTTT. The full variable domain, its missing parts supplied by reference TRBV9 and TRBJ1-4, is DSGVTQTPKHLITATGQRVTLRCSPRSGDLSVYWYQQSLDQGLQFLIQYYNGEERAKGNILERFSAQQFPDLHSELNLSSLELGDSALYFCASSPHIATNEKLFFGSGTQLSVL.